This T cell receptor (beta chain) was observed in a study of blood T cell repertoires in COVID-19. Across the whole study: Samples of COVID-19 (acute and convalescent) were obtained from the United States, Italy and Spain. PBMCs, B-cell-depleted T cells, or T cells were the source of the cDNA or gDNA that made up the material.

Study processing details: Nucleated cell counts were estimated from reference gene primer amplification. Measured with immunoSEQ multiplex PCR; TCRdb has only the in-frame clones, and not every one. V and J calls plus clone size are reproduced from that table; the DNA served to infer D and trimming. The data hold over 300,000 clones, with 85% observed a single time. The CDR3 loop spans 16 amino acids. Trimming took 4 bases from V and 2 from J; bases not matched to a gene: 9. The V gene's germline CDR1 is KGHSH and CDR2 LQKENI. Input material: peripheral blood. The gene calls are TRBV18 and TRBJ2-7; 9 positions agree with TRBD1. This sequence was found in a human donor in a cohort sampled during active COVID-19. CDR3 DNA: TGTGCCAGCTCACGAAACCCGGGACAGGGACCCTACGAGCAGTACTTC. Translating it yields CASSRNPGQGPYEQYF.